This entry is about one TCR beta chain. In the authors' methods: Cell counts per sample came from amplifying reference gene primers. Generated by immunoSEQ multiplex PCR, the TCRdb table keeps only in-frame clones and is missing some. The DNA was the basis for D and trimming; V, J and clone size are from that table. The top ten hold 3.7% of the sample, which has 150,000 to 190,000 clones, 76% seen once. This sample is drawn from a study of blood T cell repertoires in COVID-19. The wider study: Samples representing acute and convalescent COVID-19 were sourced from the United States, Italy and Spain. T cells, B-cell-depleted T cells, or PBMCs supplied cDNA or gDNA.

The specimen was peripheral blood. This sequence originates from a woman of 80 years or more with acute or convalescent COVID-19.

CDR3 loop: CASSQGLAGGPWRSEQFF. CDR3 DNA sequence: TGTGCCAGCAGCCAAGGACTAGCGGGGGGGCCCTGGAGGAGTGAGCAGTTCTTC. The rearrangement uses TRBV3-1 (or the pseudogene TRBV3-2) and TRBJ2-1, with 14 bases lining up with TRBD2. The CDR3 is 18 amino acids. Germline V gives CDR1 LGHDT, CDR2 YNNKEL (reference sequence). V was pared by 1 base and J by 9 bases, with 11 bases of the junction left unmatched.